The rows below give T cell receptor beta chains drawn from one sample of a study of breast tumors, draining lymph nodes, adjacent tissues. MiXCR, applied by TCRdb to the multiplex PCR reads, yields one record per CDR3 protein. Among fewer than 15,000 distinct CDR3 sequences listed, roughly 57% were seen once. Sequencing was performed on tumor-adjacent breast tissue. The receptor source for this set is a female donor with breast cancer. Some clones in this sample may be carry-over from other donors' samples. Both conserved end residues are part of each CDR3. D genes are given only for firm matches. Rows may omit the clone size; those that give it use once, few, many or a size class.

>11|.|TRBJ1-2|.|TRBV24-1
CATSDYKGYTF
TGTGCCACCAGTGATTACAAGGGCTACACCTTC
>13|TRBD1|TRBJ1-1|.|TRBV28
CASSRDRVTEAFF
TGTGCCAGCAGCCGGGACAGGGTTACTGAAGCTTTCTTT
>12|.|TRBJ2-1|.|TRBV11-2
CASTRGYNEQFF
TGTGCCAGCACTAGGGGCTACAATGAGCAGTTCTTC
>14|TRBD1|TRBJ1-6|.|TRBV7-9
CASRGDRHNSPLHF
TGTGCCAGCAGGGGGGACAGGCATAATTCACCCCTCCACTTT
>14|TRBD1|TRBJ1-5|.|TRBV11-3
CASTKTGGNQPQHF
TGTGCCAGCACCAAGACAGGGGGCAATCAGCCCCAGCATTTT
>17|.|TRBJ1-6|few|TRBV3-1
CASSQGWGGSYNSPLHF
TGTGCCAGCAGCCAAGGATGGGGCGGCTCCTATAATTCACCCCTCCACTTT
>13|.|TRBJ1-4|.|TRBV6-6
CASSPTGWEKLFF
TGTGCCAGCAGTCCCACAGGGTGGGAAAAACTGTTTTTT
>15|.|TRBJ2-1|.|TRBV7-2
CASSLDVGSYNEQFF
TGTGCCAGCAGCTTAGATGTGGGATCCTACAATGAGCAGTTCTTC
>19|.|TRBJ2-2|many|TRBV7-3
CASSPHVDSLVSDTGELFF
TGTGCCAGCAGCCCTCACGTTGATAGCTTAGTGTCGGACACCGGGGAGCTGTTTTTT
>15|TRBD1|TRBJ1-2|.|TRBV20-1
CSASPGTGNCSGYTF
TGCAGTGCTAGTCCGGGGACAGGGAATTGTAGTGGCTACACCTTC
>13|TRBD2|TRBJ2-7|once|TRBV20-1
CSARGLAGYAQYF
TGCAGTGCTAGAGGACTAGCGGGCTACGCGCAGTACTTC
>17|TRBD1|TRBJ2-7|.|TRBV18
CASSLGGIGTGLDEQYF
TGTGCCAGCTCACTTGGGGGAATCGGGACAGGGCTCGACGAGCAGTACTTC
>14|.|TRBJ2-1|.|TRBV5-6
CASSFLDQNNEQFF
TGTGCCAGCAGCTTCCTGGACCAAAACAATGAGCAGTTCTTC
>12|.|TRBJ2-1|.|TRBV12-5
CASGLAYNEQFF
TGTGCTAGTGGTTTGGCTTACAATGAGCAGTTCTTC
>16|.|TRBJ1-6|many|TRBV12-3/TRBV12-4
CASTKTGSSYNSPLHF
TGTGCCAGCACCAAGACGGGCAGCTCCTATAATTCACCCCTCCACTTT
>12|.|TRBJ2-7|large|TRBV7-6
CASSDDIYEQYF
TGTGCCAGCAGCGACGACATCTACGAGCAGTACTTC
>14|.|TRBJ1-5|.|TRBV10-3
CAISDMGLGQPQHF
TGTGCCATCAGTGATATGGGATTAGGTCAGCCCCAGCATTTT
>13|.|TRBJ2-2|.|TRBV24-1
CATSVRNTGELFF
TGTGCCACCAGTGTCAGAAACACCGGGGAGCTGTTTTTT
>14|TRBD1|TRBJ1-4|.|TRBV30
CAWSRDRGGEKLFF
TGTGCCTGGAGTCGGGACAGGGGGGGAGAAAAACTGTTTTTT
>13|.|TRBJ2-7|once|TRBV9
CASSFGPDYEQYF
TGTGCCAGCAGTTTCGGGCCGGACTACGAGCAGTACTTC
>12|.|TRBJ2-7|.|TRBV5-1
CASRLETYEQYF
TGCGCCAGCAGATTAGAAACCTACGAGCAGTACTTC
>17|TRBD2|TRBJ2-5|.|TRBV4-1
CASSHGILAGAGETQYF
TGCGCCAGCAGCCACGGGATACTAGCGGGAGCCGGAGAGACCCAGTACTTC
>17|TRBD2|TRBJ2-7|.|TRBV24-1
CATSALGLAEWSYEQYF
TGTGCCACCAGTGCCCTGGGACTAGCGGAATGGTCCTACGAGCAGTACTTC
>18|TRBD2|TRBJ2-2|.|TRBV25-1
CASSEARLAGSNTGELFF
TGTGCCAGCAGTGAAGCGAGACTAGCGGGTTCGAACACCGGGGAGCTGTTTTTT
>16|.|TRBJ1-6|.|TRBV6-5
CASSHSGGAGSSPLHF
TGTGCTAGCAGTCACTCGGGCGGGGCTGGTAGTTCACCCCTCCACTTT
>15|.|TRBJ2-7|few|TRBV4-2
CASSQEFGGYYEQYF
TGTGCCAGCAGCCAAGAGTTTGGGGGTTACTACGAGCAGTACTTC
>13|TRBD1|TRBJ1-2|.|TRBV14
CASSGDRASGYTF
TGTGCCAGCAGTGGGGACAGGGCTTCCGGCTACACCTTC
>13|.|TRBJ1-2|many|TRBV6-6
CASSNHSPNGYTF
TGTGCCAGCAGTAACCACTCCCCCAATGGCTACACCTTC
>15|.|TRBJ1-5|.|TRBV2
CASSEEGLSNQPQHF
TGTGCCAGCAGTGAAGAGGGGCTCAGCAATCAGCCCCAGCATTTT